The clone carrying this T cell receptor beta chain was counted a single time. Per the original methods: Researchers report that nucleated cell counts were estimated from reference gene primer amplification. Sequencing was performed with immunoSEQ multiplex PCR; in TCRdb, only in-frame clones are kept and a portion is missing. V and J calls and clone size follow that table, whereas D and trimming were derived from the DNA. The sample holds 150,000 to 200,000 clones; around 92% are singletons and the top ten take roughly 4.8%. The entry originates in a study of blood T cell repertoires in COVID-19. On the study more broadly: Whether acute or convalescent, the COVID-19 samples came from the United States, Italy and Spain. Sources were T cells, B-cell-depleted T cells, or PBMCs; the material itself was cDNA or gDNA.

The germline CDR1 and CDR2 sequences are SGHRS and YFSETQ. The CDR3 covers 14 residues. The V gene lost 6 bases and the J gene lost 4 bases, with 14 bases spanning the gap. Sequencing was carried out using peripheral blood. V usage is TRBV5-1 and J usage is TRBJ1-3; possibly TRBD1 for D (6 bases). The TCR comes from a man aged 25-45 years with COVID-19, enrolled during active disease. CDR3 protein: CASTLGQMGNTIYF. CDR3 in DNA: TGCGCCAGCACCTTAGGACAGATGGGAAACACCATATATTTT.